The next 31 T cell receptor beta chains were all read from a single sample in a study of human T cells and chemical hapten exposure. From the 5' RACE reads, TCRdb called clonotypes with MiXCR, one entry per CDR3 protein. The table has 130,000 or so distinct CDR3 sequences, around 4.4% seen once. Total RNA extraction was carried out from unfractionated whole blood. The origin of the receptors is a female donor in good health.

V gene TRBV7-9 combines with J gene TRBJ1-3, with D maybe TRBD1 (6 bases). Between the trimmed V and J ends, which lost 2 bases and 2 bases, there was a span of 13 bases. This CDR3 spans 16 amino acids. Looked up from germline, CDR1 is SEHNR and CDR2 is FQNEAQ (reference sequence). CDR3 DNA: TGTGCCAGCAGCTTACTAGGGGGGGCGCCTGGAAACACCATATATTTT. It translates to CASSLLGGAPGNTIYF.

This clonotype showed up many times. The chain carries TRBV12-3 or TRBV12-4 and TRBJ1-1; no definite D call. The CDR3 length is 11 residues. V lost 5 bases, J lost 4 bases, and 5 bases lay in between. The CDR3 region is CASSTITEAFF. CDR3 in DNA: TGTGCCAGCAGTACAATCACTGAAGCTTTCTTT.

This clonotype was recorded at least ten times. V usage is TRBV3-1 and J usage is TRBJ1-2; perhaps TRBD1 as D (5 bases). Germline V gives CDR1 LGHDT, CDR2 YNNKEL (reference sequence). The CDR3 runs 16 residues. V lost 0 bases to trimming and J lost 4 bases, with 15 bases between them. The CDR3 reads CASSQEEGAWAYGYTF. The CDR3 region has the DNA TGTGCCAGCAGCCAAGAGGAAGGGGCGTGGGCCTATGGCTACACCTTC. The full variable domain, completed using reference TRBV3-1 and TRBJ1-2, is DTAVSQTPKYLVTQMGNDKSIKCEQNLGHDTMYWYKQDSKKFLKIMFSYNNKELIINETVPNRFSPKSPDKAHLNLHINSLELGDSAVYFCASSQEEGAWAYGYTFGSGTRLTVV.

There are many counts of this clonotype. This sequence joins TRBV20-1 and TRBJ2-3; D may be TRBD2 (5 bases). Per the germline V gene, CDR1 is DFQATT and CDR2 is SNEGSKA (reference sequence). Trimming left V 7 bases short and J 5 bases short, with 10 bases between. The CDR3 length is 11 residues. The CDR3, as DNA: TGCAGTGAAGTTGGAGGAGATACGCAGTATTTT. Its protein product is CSEVGGDTQYF.

V usage is TRBV12-3 or TRBV12-4 and J usage is TRBJ1-1; maybe TRBD1 (6 bases). The CDR3 sequence is 14 residues long. Deletions cut 7 bases from V and 1 base from J, with 13 bases between. CDR3 sequence: CASTPGHTNTEAFF. The CDR3 DNA is TGTGCCAGCACCCCGGGACACACGAACACTGAAGCTTTCTTT.

This clonotype has a count of ten or more. The chain carries TRBV7-3 and TRBJ1-1, with 7 bases aligning to TRBD1. Germline CDR1 and CDR2: SGHTA and FQGTGA. The J segment lost 5 bases and the V segment lost 9 bases, leaving 15 bases of the junction unmatched. The CDR3 is made up of 15 amino acids. CDR3 DNA sequence: TGTGCCAGTAGTGGGTGGGAGGGGGCTAGAACTGAAGCTTTCTTT. Translation gives CASSGWEGARTEAFF.

The chain links TRBV6-5 to TRBJ2-2, with no clear D. Trimming shortened V by 5 bases and J by 4 bases, and 14 bases separated the two germline ends. The CDR3 is 15 amino acids. CDR1 is MNHEY, CDR2 SVGAGI, per germline. DNA of the CDR3: TGTGCCAGCAGTCGCGGCCATCCGATCACCGGGGAGCTGTTTTTT. It yields the protein CASSRGHPITGELFF.

This clonotype appeared many times. This chain joins TRBV27 and TRBJ2-3; unclear D gene. This CDR3 is built from 12 residues. The V end was cut by 4 bases, the J end by 2 bases, with 4 bases between. CDR1 and CDR2 from the germline V gene are MNHEY and SMNVEV (reference sequence). CDR3 nucleotides: TGTGCCAGCAGTTATAACACAGATACGCAGTATTTT. Amino acids: CASSYNTDTQYF.

The table lists this clonotype with many counts. The J gene is TRBJ2-3, the V gene TRBV7-9; 13 nucleotides line up with TRBD2. The V gene's germline CDR1 is SEHNR and CDR2 FQNEAQ (reference sequence). The trim removed 5 bases at V and 0 bases at J, leaving 5 bases unmatched. The CDR3 extends over 17 amino acids. CDR3 coding DNA: TGTGCCAGCAGCGGAGGACTAGCGGGGGCTAGCACAGATACGCAGTATTTT. This codes for CASSGGLAGASTDTQYF.

This clonotype was observed many times. This chain connects TRBV21-1 to TRBJ1-5. TRBV21-1 is given as a pseudogene. CDR3 size: 14 residues. CDR3 coding DNA: TGTGCCAGGGGGACCACGGACTATAATCAGCCCCAGCATTTT. This gives the protein CARGTTDYNQPQHF.

This clonotype was counted at least ten times. This chain joins TRBV4-3 and TRBJ1-1; D is perhaps TRBD1 (5 bases). Germline CDR1 is LGHNA and CDR2 is YSLEER. This CDR3 comprises 13 residues. V was shortened by 4 bases and J by 7 bases, with 13 bases between the two germline ends. As DNA, the CDR3 is TGCGCCAGCAGCCCAGCTGCAGGGTTTGAAGCTTTCTTT. Translated, it gives CASSPAAGFEAFF.

Ten or more counts support this clonotype. This chain connects TRBV6-5 to TRBJ2-3; D remains unclear. CDR3 size: 13 residues. In germline, CDR1 is MNHEY, CDR2 SVGAGI. Trimming removed 6 bases at V and 4 bases at J, with 11 bases between. The CDR3 reads CASRPLGPDTQYF. The CDR3 DNA reads TGTGCCAGCAGACCCCTTGGCCCAGATACGCAGTATTTT.

This clonotype was seen repeatedly, ten times or more. V gene TRBV14 combines with J gene TRBJ1-6; D ambiguous. Germline V gene lookup returns CDR1 SGHDN and CDR2 FVKESK. The CDR3 sequence is 13 residues long. Trimming took 0 bases from V and 11 from J, leaving 8 bases between them. CDR3 DNA: TGTGCCAGCAGCCAAGATTTACAGCCACCCCTCCACTTT. Protein: CASSQDLQPPLHF.

In this sample, this clonotype turned up many times. The rearrangement links TRBV5-1 to TRBJ1-1; possible D gene TRBD1, 5 bases. V lost 0 bases and J lost 1, with 7 bases in between. The germline V gene encodes CDR1 SGHRS and CDR2 YFSETQ. This CDR3 contains 14 residues. In DNA, the CDR3 is TGCGCCAGCAGCTTGGGACAGCCGAACACTGAAGCTTTCTTT. Its protein is CASSLGQPNTEAFF.

This clonotype was seen ten or more times. CDR3 protein: CASRAKGTDTQYF. Here the CDR3 DNA reads TGTGCCAGCAGAGCAAAAGGCACAGATACGCAGTATTTT. V is TRBV7-9 and J is TRBJ2-3; D remains unclear. Germline CDR1 reads SEHNR; CDR2 reads FQNEAQ (reference sequence). Deletions cut 6 bases from V and 1 base from J, with 8 bases between. CDR3 length: 13 amino acids.

This clonotype was recorded at least ten times. The chain carries TRBV7-2 and TRBJ2-2; D possibly corresponds to TRBD1 (6 bases). V gave up 6 bases and J gave up 6 bases, with 11 bases separating them. The germline CDR1 and CDR2 sequences are SGHTA and FQGNSA. This CDR3 comprises 13 residues. CDR3 sequence reads: CASRSGVAGELFF. The CDR3 DNA reads TGTGCCAGCAGATCAGGGGTCGCCGGGGAGCTGTTTTTT. Full variable domain (outside the CDR3, taken from reference TRBV7-2 and TRBJ2-2): GAGVSQSPSNKVTEKGKDVELRCDPISGHTALYWYRQSLGQGLEFLIYFQGNSAPDKSGLPSDRFSAERTGGSVSTLTIQRTQQEDSAVYLCASRSGVAGELFFGEGSRLTVL.

This clonotype was recorded at least ten times. The genes are TRBV20-1 and TRBJ2-3, with unresolved D. This CDR3 has 14 residues. CDR1 is DFQATT and CDR2 is SNEGSKA in the germline V gene (reference sequence). V lost 1 base to trimming and J lost 6 bases, with 14 bases between them. The CDR3 DNA sequence: TGCAGTGCTAGAGTCCCCGGGCTTCCGGATACGCAGTATTTT. Translated, it gives CSARVPGLPDTQYF.

The rearrangement joins TRBV10-3 to TRBJ1-2, with a possible D match to TRBD1 (5 bases). Germline CDR1 reads ENHRY; CDR2 reads SYGVKD. This CDR3 has 13 residues. V was pared by 10 bases and J by 4 bases, with 16 bases between. In DNA form, the CDR3 reads TGTGCCACGAAGGGAGACAGTCCCTATGGCTACACCTTC. Residues: CATKGDSPYGYTF.

This clonotype was counted at least ten times. The DNA for the CDR3 is TGCGCCAGCAGCTTGGATGCCCCGGGTCTCGGAGGGGACGAGCAGTACTTC. Its translation is CASSLDAPGLGGDEQYF. The chain has TRBV5-1 and TRBJ2-7; perhaps TRBD2 as D (6 bases). Germline CDR1 is SGHRS and CDR2 is YFSETQ. This CDR3 has 17 residues. Trimming pared 0 bases from V and 5 bases from J, leaving 21 bases between.

This clonotype came up many times. The chain links TRBV18 to TRBJ2-7; D is unresolved. The CDR3 sequence is 13 residues long. The V and J ends lost 6 bases and 6 bases respectively, with 15 bases between them. CDR1 and CDR2 from the germline V gene are KGHSH and LQKENI. The chain's CDR3 is CASSPVPLPEQYF. For the CDR3, the DNA is TGTGCCAGCTCCCCCGTCCCCCTCCCCGAGCAGTACTTC.

As to this clonotype: This may arise from a read error, as a much more abundant clone is one base away. The J gene is TRBJ2-6, the V gene TRBV6-1; TRBD1 might be the D (5 bases). CDR1 and CDR2 from the germline V gene are MNHNS and SASEGT. The CDR3 extends over 15 amino acids. In DNA, the CDR3 is TGTGCCAGCACAGGGCAGGTGGCTGGGGCCGACGTCCTGACTTTC. Protein product: CASTGQVAGADVLTF.

This clonotype was seen at least ten times. The rearrangement joins TRBV3-1 to TRBJ2-7; 12 positions match TRBD1. Germline assignment: CDR1 LGHDT and CDR2 YNNKEL (reference sequence). There are 15 residues in the CDR3. The V segment lost 2 bases and the J segment 6 bases; nucleotides outside the gene matches: 5. CDR3 sequence: CASSQRDRGPVEQYF. The CDR3 nucleotides are TGTGCCAGCAGCCAAAGGGACAGGGGGCCTGTCGAGCAGTACTTC.

This clonotype was observed at least ten times. CDR3 loop: CASSRGQGGTEQYF. CDR3 DNA sequence: TGCGCCAGCAGCCGCGGACAGGGGGGGACTGAGCAGTACTTC. The rearrangement joins TRBV5-1 to TRBJ2-7, with 10 bases that match TRBD1. CDR1 is SGHRS, CDR2 YFSETQ, per germline. The CDR3 loop spans 14 amino acids. With V trimmed by 4 bases and J by 7 bases, 8 bases remained unmatched.

This clonotype has at least ten counts. The chain has TRBV12-3 or TRBV12-4 and TRBJ2-5; a weak D match, TRBD1 (6 bases). Trimming shortened V by 2 bases and J by 3 bases, and 13 bases separated the two germline ends. This CDR3 is built from 15 residues. The CDR3: CASSLRPGVKETQYF. DNA of the CDR3: TGTGCCAGCAGTTTAAGGCCAGGGGTTAAAGAGACCCAGTACTTC.

This clonotype appeared a single time. The V call is TRBV20-1, the J call TRBJ1-5; tentative D call: TRBD1 (5 bases). Trimming took off 0 bases at V and 1 base at J, with 10 bases between the two ends. CDR3 length: 15 residues. Germline V gives CDR1 DFQATT, CDR2 SNEGSKA (reference sequence). The CDR3 nucleotides are TGCAGTGCTAGAGATGTAGGGGCAAGCAATCAGCCCCAGCATTTT. This encodes CSARDVGASNQPQHF.

This chain connects TRBV7-9 to TRBJ2-1; the D gene is possibly TRBD1 (6 bases). The CDR3 is 15 residues long. With 2 bases removed from V and 10 bases from J, the gap between germline ends came to 18 bases. Germline V gene lookup returns CDR1 SEHNR and CDR2 FQNEAQ (reference sequence). In DNA, the CDR3 is TGTGCCAGCAGCTTATTTTTTCAGGGGATGGGCGAGCAGTTCTTC. This codes for CASSLFFQGMGEQFF.

This clonotype was observed many times. The chain uses TRBV7-9 and TRBJ2-7; maybe TRBD1 (6 bases). V lost 3 bases and J 0 bases, leaving 12 bases between the germline ends. The CDR3 length is 15 residues. From germline, CDR1 is SEHNR and CDR2 FQNEAQ (reference sequence). The DNA of the CDR3 is TGTGCCAGCAGCTTGACCACAGGGTCCTCCTACGAGCAGTACTTC. Protein product: CASSLTTGSSYEQYF.

This clonotype was detected only a few times. This chain joins TRBV19 and TRBJ2-2; D is perhaps TRBD1 or TRBD2 (5 bases each). The CDR3 loop spans 14 amino acids. Germline assignment: CDR1 LNHDA and CDR2 SQIVND (reference sequence). Between the trimmed V and J ends, which lost 7 bases and 0 bases, there was a span of 9 bases. CDR3 in DNA: TGTGCCAGTAAGAGAGGGGCGAACACCGGGGAGCTGTTTTTT. Amino acid sequence: CASKRGANTGELFF.

This clonotype was counted at least ten times. This rearrangement joins TRBV29-1 to TRBJ1-1; possible D gene TRBD1, 6 bases. In germline, CDR1 is SQVTM, CDR2 ANQGSEA. There are 14 residues in the CDR3. V lost 7 bases to trimming and J lost 2 bases, with 17 bases between them. CDR3 in amino acids: CSAGTLVINTEAFF. CDR3 sequence (DNA): TGCAGCGCCGGGACACTGGTGATAAACACTGAAGCTTTCTTT.

The rearrangement links TRBV18 to TRBJ1-4; 7 bases line up with TRBD1. The length of the CDR3 is 15 residues. J was trimmed by 4 bases and V by 5 bases; bases with no gene match: 7. CDR1 KGHSH and CDR2 LQKENI come from the germline V gene. The CDR3 nucleotides read TGTGCCAGCTCAGACCGGACAGGAAGTAATGAAAAACTGTTTTTT. Protein sequence: CASSDRTGSNEKLFF.

This clonotype has a count of ten or more. The J gene is TRBJ2-1, the V gene TRBV25-1; no definite D call. Trimming cost V 4 bases and J 7 bases, with 17 bases left between them. Germline lookup yields CDR1 MGHDK and CDR2 SYGVNS. This CDR3 is built from 15 residues. CDR3 sequence: CASSGFYRSWNEQFF. The CDR3 region has the DNA TGTGCCAGCAGTGGGTTCTACAGATCGTGGAATGAGCAGTTCTTC.